This T cell receptor beta chain was observed in a study of T cells in Graves' hyperthyroidism and ophthalmopathy. Overall study: At the time of initial diagnosis and before any treatment, peripheral blood was collected.

RNA transcripts gave rise to amplified TCR beta CDR3 regions. HTBI primers were employed in a first-round RT-PCR of the TCR CDR3. TCRdb processed the multiplex PCR reads anew with MiXCR; each CDR3 protein has one entry. The table lists 300,000 to 350,000 distinct CDR3 sequences, about 21% of them singletons. Study-wide findings and caveats: Peripheral blood also featured most of the thyroid clonotypes expanded above 0.001.

From roughly 10 ml of fresh peripheral blood, PBMCs were isolated. This clonotype was recorded only once. The antigen remains undetermined. The clonotype originates from a woman aged 50 to 60 with Graves' hyperthyroidism. Sequenced sample: blood.

CDR3 sequence reads: CASSRGGSIGNTEAFF. CDR3 bases: TGTGCCAGCAGTCGGGGTGGATCGATTGGGAACACTGAAGCTTTCTTT. J is TRBJ1-1 and V is TRBV27, with D hard to call. CDR1 and CDR2 from the germline V gene are MNHEY and SMNVEV (reference sequence). The CDR3 is 16 amino acids. Trimming stripped 5 bases from V and 1 base from J, with 17 bases between.